The 2 T cell receptor beta chains below were found in one sample sequenced in a study of blood T cell repertoires in COVID-19. Sequencing used immunoSEQ multiplex PCR; TCRdb keeps in-frame clones, though not all of them. The sample holds around 200,000 clones; roughly nine tenths are singletons and the top ten take approximately 3.3%. Sequenced sample: PBMCs or T cells enriched from blood (not recorded which). These receptors all come from a woman between 45 and 60 years old in a cohort exposed to, infected with or recovered from COVID-19 (not recorded which).

The chain employs TRBV6-7 and TRBJ1-2; a weak D match, TRBD1 (6 bases). TRBV6-7 is annotated as an ORF whose role is uncertain. Trimming removed 8 bases at V and 4 bases at J, with 29 bases between. This CDR3 is 18 amino acids long. For the CDR3, the DNA is TGTGCCAGCCTACCATCCGACAGGAATAGGCCCTCCCTCTATGGCTACACCTTC. This translates into CASLPSDRNRPSLYGYTF.

V and J are TRBV11-2 and TRBJ1-1, with TRBD1 identical over 7 bases. The germline V gene encodes CDR1 SGHAT and CDR2 FQNNGV. The CDR3 extends over 14 amino acids. The V segment lost 5 bases and the J segment 5 bases; nucleotides outside the gene matches: 8. Here the CDR3 reads CASSKNPQGTEAFF. The CDR3 nucleotides read TGTGCCAGCAGCAAAAATCCACAGGGGACTGAAGCTTTCTTT.